The 20 T cell receptor beta chains in this list originate from one sample, sequenced in a study of blood T cell repertoires in COVID-19. Repertoires were generated with immunoSEQ multiplex PCR, while TCRdb's copy carries only in-frame clones and drops some. The profile shows 250,000 to 300,000 clones, just under 90% of them singletons. The source material was PBMCs or T cells enriched from blood (not recorded which). All receptors derive from a woman aged 55-75 years who had recovered from COVID-19.

The J gene is TRBJ2-7, the V gene TRBV6-1, with 9 bases aligning to TRBD2. V lost 3 bases and J lost 6; bases outside the gene matches: 3. This CDR3 is 13 amino acids long. Germline loops: CDR1 MNHNS, CDR2 SASEGT. The chain's CDR3 is CASSEGGGGEQYF. The CDR3 DNA reads TGTGCCAGCAGTGAGGGCGGGGGGGGCGAGCAGTACTTC.

This rearrangement joins TRBV3-1 (or the pseudogene TRBV3-2) to TRBJ2-1, with 8 nucleotides matching TRBD1. The CDR3 loop spans 18 amino acids. V dropped 4 bases and J dropped 0; count of bases not matched to a gene: 11. Germline V gene sequence: CDR1 LGHDT, CDR2 YNNKEL (reference sequence). This chain's CDR3 is CASSPLGDRGSSYNEQFF. DNA for the CDR3: TGTGCCAGCAGCCCCCTCGGTGACAGGGGAAGCTCCTACAATGAGCAGTTCTTC.

This clone was seen only once. This sequence joins TRBV5-4 and TRBJ2-7; D perhaps matches TRBD1 (5 bases). Trimming stripped 2 bases from V and 7 bases from J, with 16 bases between. CDR1 is SGHNT, CDR2 YYREEE, per germline (reference sequence). The CDR3 is made up of 14 amino acids. The CDR3 region is CASSLKGYRVEQYF. In DNA form, the CDR3 reads TGTGCCAGCAGCTTAAAGGGGTACAGAGTGGAGCAGTACTTC.

The CDR3 sequence is CASSVWGGGRLFF. The CDR3 DNA is TGTGCCAGCTCGGTTTGGGGTGGGGGCAGACTGTTTTTT. The rearrangement links TRBV6-5 to TRBJ1-4; a weak D match, TRBD1 (6 bases). The CDR3 extends over 13 amino acids. V lost 8 bases and J 13 bases, leaving 20 bases between the germline ends. CDR1 is MNHEY and CDR2 is SVGAGI in the germline V gene.

The chain recombines TRBV29-1 with TRBJ2-7; TRBD2 might be the D (5 bases). V gave up 2 bases and J gave up 6 bases, with 17 bases separating them. The CDR3 length is 14 residues. Germline V gene lookup returns CDR1 SQVTM and CDR2 ANQGSEA. CDR3: CSVESANLRGEQYF. The CDR3 DNA follows: TGCAGCGTTGAATCGGCCAACCTACGGGGCGAGCAGTACTTC.

The rearrangement links TRBV27 to TRBJ1-2; tentative D call: TRBD1 (5 bases). The CDR3 has 15 amino acids. The V end was cut by 6 bases, the J end by 4 bases, with 18 bases between. Germline CDR1 and CDR2: MNHEY and SMNVEV (reference sequence). CDR3 residues: CASRNWAGNSYGYTF. CDR3 sequence (DNA): TGTGCCAGCAGGAATTGGGCAGGGAATTCCTATGGCTACACCTTC.

This clone was found once. The V gene is TRBV28, the J gene TRBJ1-4, with 11 nucleotides matching TRBD1. J was trimmed by 8 bases and V by 4 bases; bases with no gene match: 6. Looked up from germline, CDR1 is MDHEN and CDR2 is SYDVKM. CDR3 length equals 15 residues. As DNA, the CDR3 is TGTGCCAGCAGTTCAGGACAGGGGGCAAACGAAAAACTGTTTTTT. Residues: CASSSGQGANEKLFF.

The V and J genes are TRBV9 and TRBJ1-2; D perhaps matches TRBD1 (6 bases). Germline V gene lookup returns CDR1 SGDLS and CDR2 YYNGEE. There are 15 residues in the CDR3. The ends were cut back, 3 bases at V and 5 bases at J, with 17 bases in the middle. CDR3 nucleotide sequence: TGTGCCAGCAGCGGGGAAGACAGGTCCCATTATGGCTACACCTTC. Translated: CASSGEDRSHYGYTF. Combining the CDR3 with reference TRBV9 and TRBJ1-2 gives the whole variable domain DSGVTQTPKHLITATGQRVTLRCSPRSGDLSVYWYQQSLDQGLQFLIQYYNGEERAKGNILERFSAQQFPDLHSELNLSSLELGDSALYFCASSGEDRSHYGYTFGSGTRLTVV.

The V gene is TRBV4-1, the J gene TRBJ1-2; weak D call: TRBD1 (6 bases). V lost 1 base, J lost 2 bases, and 11 bases lay in between. Germline values: CDR1 MGHRA, CDR2 YSYEKL. The CDR3 extends over 15 amino acids. The CDR3 spells CASSQGRQDNYGYTF. CDR3 sequence (DNA): TGCGCCAGCAGCCAAGGGAGACAGGACAACTATGGCTACACCTTC.

This chain joins TRBV15 and TRBJ1-4, with D possibly TRBD1 on 5 matching bases. Between the trimmed V and J ends, which lost 5 bases and 5 bases, there was a span of 15 bases. Looked up from germline, CDR1 is LNHNV and CDR2 is YYDKDF (reference sequence). CDR3 length: 15 residues. CDR3 bases: TGTGCCACCAGCGGAATACCGGGACTCAATGAAAAACTGTTTTTT. Protein product: CATSGIPGLNEKLFF. The variable domain in full, completed from reference TRBV15 and TRBJ1-4, reads DAMVIQNPRYQVTQFGKPVTLSCSQTLNHNVMYWYQQKSSQAPKLLFHYYDKDFNNEADTPDNFQSRRPNTSFCFLDIRSPGLGDTAMYLCATSGIPGLNEKLFFGSGTQLSVL.

The gene calls are TRBV28 and TRBJ2-3; 10 bases line up with TRBD2. The V gene end was trimmed by 8 bases and the J gene end by 6 bases; junction bases not matched to a gene: 2. The CDR3 has 12 residues. Germline assignment: CDR1 MDHEN and CDR2 SYDVKM. CDR3 sequence: CASQRGGDTQYF. The CDR3 DNA reads as TGTGCCAGCCAGCGGGGGGGGGATACGCAGTATTTT. Full variable domain (outside the CDR3, taken from reference TRBV28 and TRBJ2-3): DVKVTQSSRYLVKRTGEKVFLECVQDMDHENMFWYRQDPGLGLRLIYFSYDVKMKEKGDIPEGYSVSREKKERFSLILESASTNQTSMYLCASQRGGDTQYFGPGTRLTVL.

The rearrangement links TRBV5-1 to TRBJ2-2; possible D gene TRBD2, 7 bases. V lost 5 bases and J lost 4, with 12 bases in between. The CDR3 is 14 amino acids. CDR1 and CDR2 (germline): SGHRS, YFSETQ. CDR3 amino acids: CASRGGAITGELFF. The CDR3 nucleotides read TGCGCCAGCAGAGGGGGGGCAATCACCGGGGAGCTGTTTTTT.

The gene calls are TRBV7-9 and TRBJ2-1, with a tentative D call TRBD1 (6 bases). CDR3 length: 15 amino acids. V was trimmed by 2 bases and J by 1 base, leaving 9 bases between them. CDR1 is SEHNR, CDR2 FQNEAQ, per germline (reference sequence). The CDR3 spells CASSLPGTSYNEQFF. DNA of the CDR3: TGTGCCAGCAGCTTACCGGGGACATCCTACAATGAGCAGTTCTTC.

This chain connects TRBV11-3 to TRBJ2-2; 9 bases match TRBD2. Per germline, CDR1 SGHNT and CDR2 YENEEA. Unmatched junction bases numbered 11, after V lost 10 bases and J lost 5 bases. The CDR3 is made up of 15 amino acids. The CDR3 nucleotides are TGTGCCACCACGGGCGGGAGGGCGAGGACCGGGGAGCTGTTTTTT. This sequence encodes CATTGGRARTGELFF.

There are a few counts of this clone. The same CDR3 is also encoded by other DNA sequences in this sample. The rearrangement joins TRBV19 to TRBJ1-1; D gene uncertain. Germline CDR1 reads LNHDA; CDR2 reads SQIVND (reference sequence). Between the trimmed V and J ends, which lost 5 bases and 0 bases, there was a span of 10 bases. This CDR3 is built from 14 residues. The CDR3, as DNA: TGTGCCAGTAGTTCGGGAACCATGAACACTGAAGCTTTCTTT. It translates to CASSSGTMNTEAFF.

J is TRBJ2-6 and V is TRBV3-1 (or the pseudogene TRBV3-2); TRBD1 aligns across 7 bases. V lost 2 bases to trimming and J lost 3 bases; unmatched junction nucleotides: 16. CDR1 LGHDT and CDR2 YNNKEL come from the germline V gene (reference sequence). This CDR3 spans 20 amino acids. CDR3 bases: TGTGCCAGCAGCCAATTTCCCGGGACAGAGCTCTTCTTTGGGGCCAACGTCCTGACTTTC. As protein: CASSQFPGTELFFGANVLTF.

The J gene is TRBJ2-7, the V gene TRBV30, with 10 bases that match TRBD2. V gave up 3 bases and J gave up 4 bases; unmatched junction bases: 3. The CDR3 sequence is 13 residues long. Germline assignment: CDR1 GTSNPN and CDR2 SVGIG (reference sequence). As DNA, the CDR3 is TGTGCCTGGAGGGGGACTAGCGCTTACGAGCAGTACTTC. It is translated as CAWRGTSAYEQYF.

The chain uses TRBV6-1 and TRBJ1-5; D not resolved. This CDR3 has 13 amino acids. From germline, CDR1 is MNHNS and CDR2 SASEGT. Trimming removed 2 bases from V and 6 bases from J, with 8 bases in between. The CDR3, as DNA: TGTGCCAGCAGTGAATCGGGGAGTCAGCCCCAGCATTTT. Translated: CASSESGSQPQHF.

The V and J genes are TRBV12-3 or TRBV12-4 and TRBJ2-7; weak D call: TRBD2 (6 bases). This CDR3 spans 12 amino acids. The V gene lost 3 bases and the J gene lost 7 bases, with 10 bases spanning the gap. Written as DNA, the CDR3 is TGTGCCAGCAGTTTCCCCCGGGGGGAGCAGTACTTC. Protein product: CASSFPRGEQYF.

V gene TRBV5-1 combines with J gene TRBJ2-1; no clear D. This CDR3 spans 13 amino acids. Per germline, CDR1 SGHRS and CDR2 YFSETQ. Trimming left V 0 bases short and J 10 bases short, with 11 bases between. CDR3 sequence reads: CASSLVSEAEQFF. The CDR3 nucleotides read TGCGCCAGCAGCTTGGTTAGTGAGGCGGAGCAGTTCTTC.